This T cell receptor beta chain was recorded in a study of human T cells and chemical hapten exposure. The study's findings and limits: No shift was seen in TCRs above 1 in 1000 frequency with DPC sensitization. As patch test score rose, PT1 expanded TCR counts tended to rise as well.

Time point of the sample: patch test 1, 2 weeks after DPC sensitization. Treatment reported: therapeutic diphenylcyclopropenone sensitization with weekly scalp DPC. The library put unique molecular identifiers onto individual cDNA molecules. One entry per CDR3 protein results from TCRdb running MiXCR on the RACE reads. This sample carries 350,000 or so distinct CDR3 sequences, 6% to 8.5% of them seen once, and the ten largest clones take approximately 8%. This clonotype has ten or more counts. No antigen is known for it. Looked up from germline, CDR1 is SGHRS and CDR2 is YFSETQ. V shed 4 bases and J shed 4 bases, with 14 bases lying between them. The CDR3 is 14 residues long.

The sample consisted of whole blood, taken in connection with sensitization to the hapten diphenylcyclopropenone (DPC). The V and J genes are TRBV5-1 and TRBJ1-2; D is possibly TRBD1 (5 bases). The receptor comes from a woman aged 18-30 years with alopecia areata. Some clones in this sample may be carry-over from other donors' samples. The chain's CDR3 is CASSSYDSFYGYTF. CDR3 DNA sequence: TGCGCCAGCAGCAGTTACGACAGTTTCTATGGCTACACCTTC.